These 12 T cell receptor beta chains were all obtained from the same sample, sequenced in a study of blood T cell repertoires in COVID-19 (dated by TCRdb to 2019 to 2021). The library was prepared using the immunoSEQ multiplex PCR assay. TCRdb limited this immuneACCESS table to in-frame rearrangements with V and J called. A share of clones is missing; checked studies link under half to unresolved V genes, and the rest is unexplained. Here the sample has 100,000 to 150,000 clones; roughly nine tenths occur a single time. The ten largest make up about an eighth of the sample. The sequencing sample was made of peripheral blood. The receptor set was obtained from a woman between 65 and 79 years old with COVID-19, enrolled during active disease.

The rearrangement uses TRBV7-9 and TRBJ1-2, with a weak D call TRBD1 (5 bases). This CDR3 comprises 13 residues. With 6 bases removed from V and 6 bases from J, the gap between germline ends came to 14 bases. Germline CDR1 SEHNR, CDR2 FQNEAQ (reference sequence). The CDR3 spells CASSSNWGDGYTF. In DNA, the CDR3 is TGTGCCAGCAGTTCAAACTGGGGGGATGGCTACACCTTC.

Comment on this clone: One junction end does not reproduce the germline sequence, and a read error may be involved. CDR3 in DNA: TGTGCCAGCAGTCCTGGGACTAGCGGGGGGCTCTCGTTC. Its translation is CASSPGTSGGLSF. This sequence joins TRBV27 and TRBJ2-7; 15 positions agree with TRBD2. CDR1 and CDR2 from the germline V gene are MNHEY and SMNVEV (reference sequence). This CDR3 is 13 amino acids long.

The V gene is TRBV5-1, the J gene TRBJ1-5; the D gene is possibly TRBD1 (5 bases). The germline V gene encodes CDR1 SGHRS and CDR2 YFSETQ. V was cut by 0 bases and J by 4 bases, with 14 bases left in between. The length of the CDR3 is 16 residues. CDR3 region: CASSLGGGAGNQPQHF. CDR3 sequence (DNA): TGCGCCAGCAGCTTGGGTGGCGGGGCAGGGAATCAGCCCCAGCATTTT.

J is TRBJ1-1 and V is TRBV19, with D maybe TRBD1 (6 bases). Per the germline V gene, CDR1 is LNHDA and CDR2 is SQIVND (reference sequence). This CDR3 has 14 residues. The germline V and J ends were trimmed by 3 bases and 6 bases, with 14 bases remaining between them. CDR3 bases: TGTGCCAGTAGTATGGGGCACAGGGTGGCTGAAGCTTTCTTT. Encoded protein: CASSMGHRVAEAFF.

The rearrangement joins TRBV28 to TRBJ1-6; 9 bases map to TRBD1. The CDR3 extends over 18 amino acids. Germline trimming cut 5 bases from V and 0 bases from J; bases unmatched to any gene: 8. CDR1 is MDHEN, CDR2 SYDVKM, per germline. This chain's CDR3 is CASSLQGAYSSYNSPLHF. CDR3 coding DNA: TGTGCCAGCAGTCTACAGGGGGCCTACAGCTCCTATAATTCACCCCTCCACTTT. Supplemented by reference TRBV28 and TRBJ1-6, the full variable domain reads DVKVTQSSRYLVKRTGEKVFLECVQDMDHENMFWYRQDPGLGLRLIYFSYDVKMKEKGDIPEGYSVSREKKERFSLILESASTNQTSMYLCASSLQGAYSSYNSPLHFGNGTRLTVT.

J is TRBJ1-1 and V is TRBV7-3; no clear D gene. CDR1 and CDR2 (germline): SGHTA, FQGTGA. This CDR3 has 13 residues. V gave up 2 bases and J gave up 3 bases, with 7 bases separating them. In DNA form, the CDR3 reads TGTGCCAGCAGCTTAGTCTTCGACACTGAAGCTTTCTTT. As protein: CASSLVFDTEAFF.

Of note for this clone: Relative to the germline gene, one junction end is altered; a read error may explain this. This chain uses TRBV11-2 with TRBJ2-1; 9 bases map to TRBD1. From germline, CDR1 is SGHAT and CDR2 FQNNGV. The CDR3 is 16 amino acids. CDR3 bases: TGTGCCAGCAGCCATTTCCCCGGGACAGGGTTTTCCACCGCCATCTTC. It encodes CASSHFPGTGFSTAIF.

The chain combines TRBV20-1 with TRBJ1-4; D is unclear. The CDR3 extends over 14 amino acids. Germline V gene data show CDR1 as DFQATT and CDR2 as SNEGSKA (reference sequence). Trimming pared 3 bases from V and 2 bases from J, leaving 10 bases between. CDR3 nucleotide sequence: TGCAGTGCTAGTTTCGGGGTTACTAATGAAAAACTGTTTTTT. It translates to CSASFGVTNEKLFF.

The chain couples TRBV19 to TRBJ1-3; D remains unclear. This CDR3 has 13 amino acids. V lost 5 bases, J lost 3 bases, and 8 bases lay in between. Germline V gene data show CDR1 as LNHDA and CDR2 as SQIVND (reference sequence). The CDR3 DNA reads as TGTGCCAGTAGTGTAGGTCTTGGAAACACCATATATTTT. Protein: CASSVGLGNTIYF. Looking up the rest from reference TRBV19 and TRBJ1-3 gives the full variable domain: DGGITQSPKYLFRKEGQNVTLSCEQNLNHDAMYWYRQDPGQGLRLIYYSQIVNDFQKGDIAEGYSVSREKKESFPLTVTSAQKNPTAFYLCASSVGLGNTIYFGEGSWLTVV.

Comment on this clone: Other DNA sequences in this specimen translate into the identical CDR3. This chain connects TRBV4-1 to TRBJ1-1; TRBD1 might be the D (6 bases). Trimming removed 4 bases from V and 5 bases from J, with 11 bases in between. Germline CDR1 reads MGHRA; CDR2 reads YSYEKL. This CDR3 comprises 13 residues. CDR3 loop: CASSRRGDTEAFF. CDR3 in DNA: TGCGCCAGCAGCCGCAGGGGAGATACTGAAGCTTTCTTT.

The gene calls are TRBV19 and TRBJ1-2, with 9 positions matching TRBD1. V trimming: 8 bases; J trimming: 8 bases; junction bases outside the gene matches: 12. The CDR3 is 14 residues long. The V gene's germline CDR1 is LNHDA and CDR2 SQIVND (reference sequence). The CDR3 spells CASEGGQGMWGYTF. CDR3 nucleotide sequence: TGTGCCAGTGAGGGGGGACAGGGAATGTGGGGCTACACCTTC.

This clone was picked up one time. The V call is TRBV19, the J call TRBJ1-1, with D tentatively TRBD1 (6 bases). CDR3 length: 14 amino acids. CDR1 and CDR2 (germline): LNHDA, SQIVND (reference sequence). V lost 1 base to trimming and J lost 5 bases, with 11 bases between them. CDR3 residues: CASSIVGGQTEAFF. CDR3 bases: TGTGCCAGTAGTATAGTAGGTGGACAGACTGAAGCTTTCTTT.